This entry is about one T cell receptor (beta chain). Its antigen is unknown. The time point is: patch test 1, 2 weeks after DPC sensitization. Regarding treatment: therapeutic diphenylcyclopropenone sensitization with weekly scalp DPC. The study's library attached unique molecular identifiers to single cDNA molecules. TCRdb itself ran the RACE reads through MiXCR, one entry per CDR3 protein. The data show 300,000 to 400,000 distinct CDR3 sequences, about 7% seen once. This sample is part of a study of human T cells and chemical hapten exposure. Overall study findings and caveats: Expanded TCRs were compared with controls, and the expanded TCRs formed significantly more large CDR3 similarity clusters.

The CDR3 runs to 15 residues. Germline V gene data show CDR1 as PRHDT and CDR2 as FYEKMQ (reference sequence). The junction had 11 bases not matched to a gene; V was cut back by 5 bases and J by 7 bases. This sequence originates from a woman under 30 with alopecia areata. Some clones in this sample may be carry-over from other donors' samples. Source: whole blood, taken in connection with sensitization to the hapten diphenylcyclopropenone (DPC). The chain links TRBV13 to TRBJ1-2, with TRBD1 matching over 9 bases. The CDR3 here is CASSRGQGERIGYTF. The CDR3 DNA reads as TGTGCCAGCAGCCGGGGACAGGGTGAACGCATTGGCTACACCTTC.